This T cell receptor (beta chain) was sequenced for a study of shared clonotypes between healthy human individuals. Overall study context: CD8 memory received one plate per donor, CD8 naive two, CD4 memory three and CD4 naive three.

HIV-negative, healthy adults without recent acute infections or vaccinations were the donors. The CDR3 extends over 16 amino acids. Germline loops: CDR1 SGHTA, CDR2 FQGNSA. Germline trimming cut 5 bases from V and 4 bases from J; bases unmatched to any gene: 10. Turning to this clone: The antigen is unknown.

Study-wide results and limits: Relative to their counterparts shared across all four donors, non-shared clonotypes exhibited diminished generation probabilities. Few donors restricted represented genetic and exposure-history diversity.

Produced via immunoSEQ multiplex PCR; TCRdb's table is partial and in-frame only. The table lists about 2.4 million clones, over 85% of them singletons. This receptor was obtained from a man younger than 35 in good health. Some clones in this sample may be carry-over from other donors' samples. The rearrangement links TRBV7-2 to TRBJ2-2; 7 nucleotides align to TRBD2. Source material: naive CD4+ T cells from PBMCs. The sample's subset: CD45RA+ positively selected. CDR3 loop: CASSLTSGGVTGELFF. The CDR3 DNA sequence: TGTGCCAGCAGCCTAACCTCGGGGGGAGTCACCGGGGAGCTGTTTTTT.